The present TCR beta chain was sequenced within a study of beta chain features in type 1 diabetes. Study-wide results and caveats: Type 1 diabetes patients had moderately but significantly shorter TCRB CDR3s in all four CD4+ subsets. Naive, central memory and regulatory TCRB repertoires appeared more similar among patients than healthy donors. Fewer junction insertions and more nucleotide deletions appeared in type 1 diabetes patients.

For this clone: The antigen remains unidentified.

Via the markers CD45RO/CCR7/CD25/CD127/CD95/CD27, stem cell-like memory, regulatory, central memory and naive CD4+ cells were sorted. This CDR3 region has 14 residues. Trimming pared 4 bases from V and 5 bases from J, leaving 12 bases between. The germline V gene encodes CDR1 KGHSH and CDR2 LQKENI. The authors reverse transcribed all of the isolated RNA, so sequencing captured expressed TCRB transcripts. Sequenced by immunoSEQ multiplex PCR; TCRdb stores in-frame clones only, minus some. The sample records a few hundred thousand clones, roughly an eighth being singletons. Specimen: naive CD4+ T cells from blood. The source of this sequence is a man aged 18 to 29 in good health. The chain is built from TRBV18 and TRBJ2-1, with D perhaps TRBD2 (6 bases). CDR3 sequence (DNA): TGTGCCAGCTCACAGGCGGGGTCCGACAATGAGCAGTTCTTC. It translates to CASSQAGSDNEQFF.